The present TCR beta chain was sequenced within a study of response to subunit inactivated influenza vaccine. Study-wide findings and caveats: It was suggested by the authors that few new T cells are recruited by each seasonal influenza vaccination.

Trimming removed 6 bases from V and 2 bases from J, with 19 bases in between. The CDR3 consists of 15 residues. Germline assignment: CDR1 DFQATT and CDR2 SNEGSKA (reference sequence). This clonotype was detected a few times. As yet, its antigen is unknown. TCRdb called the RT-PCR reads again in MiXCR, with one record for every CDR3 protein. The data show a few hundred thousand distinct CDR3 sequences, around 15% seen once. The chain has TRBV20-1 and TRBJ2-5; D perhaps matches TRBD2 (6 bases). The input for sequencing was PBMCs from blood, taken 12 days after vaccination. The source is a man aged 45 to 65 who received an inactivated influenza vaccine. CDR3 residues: CSATKPRGLQETQYF. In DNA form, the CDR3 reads TGCAGTGCCACAAAACCCAGAGGACTACAAGAGACCCAGTACTTC.